This TCR beta chain is drawn from a study of T-cell reconstitution after alpha-beta-depleted transplantation in children (dated by TCRdb to 2016 to 2018). General notes on the study: The study quantitatively tracked T-cell immune reconstitution after TCRalphabeta/CD19-depleted allogeneic hematopoietic cell transplantation in children using TCR repertoire profiling. Overall study results and their limits: Over the following months the frequencies of hyperexpanded clones went down, and after one year T-cell counts and TCRbeta diversity were mostly credited to newly produced T cells. The high TCRbeta diversity at day 60 in some patients was ascribed to recipient T cells and intrathymic progenitors that had survived conditioning. About two months after transplant, the apparently early recovery of alphabetaT-cell counts reportedly depended on just several hundred clones that had expanded rapidly and came from non-depleted graft cells.

This clonotype was picked up many times. This clone's antigen is unknown. One base away there is no much larger clone; base qualities are not given. The junction shows trimming of 3 bases on V and 8 bases on J, and the gene matches do not reach 9 bases of it. Measured from the cysteine to the phenylalanine, the CDR3 is 14 residues long. Kept here is only the CDR3 DNA, which spans 42 bases and is read in frame from base 1. CDR1 LGHDT and CDR2 YNNKEL were looked up in the germline V gene (reference sequence). Receptors were amplified or captured by PCR. The run used an Illumina HiSeq 2500. Molecular barcoding was employed in the preparation of TCR libraries, with unique molecular identifiers being used to normalize TCRbeta repertoire quantification. The raw public data were reprocessed by TCRdb itself: fastp quality trimming at Q25, MiXCR clonotype calling, in-frame beta chains only. Entries are consolidated by CDR3 protein sequence, retaining the most common genes and DNA. Recorded for this sample are around 240,000 distinct CDR3 sequences; 8.2% of them occurred a single time. The ten largest clones capture almost 6.5% of the sample.

The treatment or condition label here, explained by the study, means: allogeneic hematopoietic cell transplantation with graft depleted of TCRalphabeta T cells and CD19 B cells. The children who served as transplant recipients had been given grafts of TCRalphabeta/CD19-depleted allogeneic hematopoietic cells. Sequences were derived from PBMCs, mostly from graft donor cells, sampled 180 days after TCRalphabeta/CD19-depleted stem cell transplant. The sequence was obtained from a male patient younger than 18 who had a stem cell transplant for acute lymphoblastic leukemia, so the T cells may come from the graft donor. The V and J segments used are TRBV3-1 and TRBJ1-2; TRBD1 fits 7 bases in the junction. The CDR3 is CASSHRQGSGGYTF. The DNA sequence reads TGTGCCAGCAGCCACAGACAGGGTTCGGGCGGCTACACCTTC.